This T cell receptor beta chain was retrieved from a study of T cells in Graves' hyperthyroidism and ophthalmopathy. Trimming removed 0 bases at V and 5 bases at J, with 14 bases between. In germline, CDR1 is LGHNA, CDR2 YSLEER. This CDR3 region has 15 residues. Each ophthalmopathy patient scored at least 3 on the Clinical Activity Score and at least 4 on NOSPECS grade, with duration under 3 months. Orbital computed tomography and thyroid ultrasound, together with serum TRAb and thyroxine and clinical symptoms, were used for diagnoses. This clonotype was seen more than once but under ten times. Amplification of TCR beta CDR3 regions used RNA as the template. The HTBI set primed first-round TCR CDR3 RT-PCR. TCRdb redid the calling of the multiplex PCR reads with MiXCR, one entry per CDR3 protein. The table has around 600,000 distinct CDR3 sequences, approximately 14% seen once.

This TCR came from a woman aged 18-29 years with Graves' ophthalmopathy. The genes are TRBV4-3 and TRBJ2-7; a weak D match, TRBD2 (6 bases). The sample taken for sequencing was blood. Here the CDR3 reads CASSQDWGRRDEQYF. Written as DNA, the CDR3 is TGCGCCAGCAGCCAAGACTGGGGGAGGAGGGACGAGCAGTACTTC.